This T cell receptor beta chain was captured in a study of T cells after yellow fever vaccination. The study's findings and limits: Most clones from primary vaccination resurfaced after the booster (roughly 96% CD4, about 91% CD8).

Germline V gene sequence: CDR1 DFQATT, CDR2 SNEGSKA (reference sequence). This CDR3 has 14 amino acids. Trimming left V 2 bases short and J 0 bases short, with 7 bases between. For TCR, cDNA came from 5'RACE template switching, which added a universal primer site and UMIs. One entry per CDR3 protein, called by TCRdb with MiXCR from the 5' RACE reads. Of roughly 340,000 distinct CDR3 sequences listed, about 4% are singletons. This clonotype was counted ten times or more. The antigen is unknown. The receptor's source is a young man who received the YFV17D yellow fever vaccine. V and J are TRBV20-1 and TRBJ1-4, with D uncertain. Sequences were derived from PBMCs, sampled 5 days after the yellow fever booster vaccination. CDR3 nucleotide sequence: TGCAGTGCTAGATTGGGGACAACTAATGAAAAACTGTTTTTT. This encodes CSARLGTTNEKLFF.